The subject of this entry is one TCR beta chain. Its binding antigen is unknown. No clone much larger than this one lies a single base away; base qualities are absent. This sample was included in a study of blood T cell repertoires in COVID-19 (dated by TCRdb to the early 2020s). In the study overall: Samples from collaborators originated in the United States, Italy and Spain and spanned both the acute and convalescent phases of COVID-19. The prospective study material was composed of cDNA or gDNA derived from T cells, B-cell-depleted T cells, or PBMCs. Subjects who had been exposed to COVID-19, were actively infected with it, or had recovered from it provided the deeply sampled blood TCRbeta repertoires that made up the dataset. The repertoires were released in a freely available public database intended as a resource for research on the immune response to SARS-CoV-2. The samples were drawn from two sources: the first 160 participants of the ongoing ImmuneRACE study, and 1,200 or so subjects contributed by 6 global collaborators. The sample metadata nearly always contained a de-identified subject ID, COVID-19 status, age in years and sex. HLA class I and class II types, where available, came from metadata supplied by the sample provider rather than from assay-based typing.

The collaborating institutions used their own protocols to collect whole blood in K2EDTA tubes. For TCRbeta analysis, collaborators shipped samples in one of three forms: frozen whole blood, isolated PBMCs, or DNA extracted from either of those sample types. Trimming costs V 0 bases and J 4 bases, and their ends lie 14 bases apart. The germline V gene encodes CDR1 SGHRS and CDR2 YFSETQ. The CDR3, cysteine through phenylalanine, is 16 amino acids long. Of the read, only the CDR3 DNA is kept; its 48 bases are in frame from base 1. General study outcomes and caveats: The quantity of clinical and demographic metadata differed by source and by participant and was supplied without curation.

TCRbeta CDR3 regions were amplified from genomic DNA using the immunoSEQ Assay, a bias-controlled multiplex PCR. From the authors' description of their analysis: Within the assay, amplification of reference gene primers was used to estimate how many nucleated cells each sample contained. To quantify the absolute abundance of each unique TCRbeta CDR3 rearrangement, sequence reads were collapsed and filtered. For each sample, productive Simpson clonality was calculated as the square root of Simpson's diversity index over productive rearrangements. TCRdb stores this immuneACCESS table with in-frame sequences only. Part of the clones is absent; in the studies checked, under half of the shortfall reflects unresolved V genes, and no reason is known for the rest. The V and J calls and clone size were taken over from that table, and D and trimming were inferred from the DNA. The sample table lists under 200,000 clones, about 82% of them with a count of one. The ten largest clones capture 6.5% of the sample.

This clonotype originated in an older man with active or convalescent COVID-19. Recombination linked TRBV5-1 to TRBJ2-1; D gene: possibly TRBD1, on 6 matching bases. Sequencing input: peripheral blood. Read as DNA, the sequence is TGCGCCAGCAGCTTGGTTGGACAGCCGTCTTACAATGAGCAGTTCTTC. Its translation reads: CASSLVGQPSYNEQFF.